These T cell receptor beta chains were read from a single sample in a study of T-cell memory formation after mild COVID-19. TCRdb reanalysed the 5' RACE reads using MiXCR and keeps one entry per CDR3 protein. The sample comprises roughly 310,000 distinct CDR3 sequences, 15% to 20% of which are singletons, and roughly 20% rests with the top ten. The specimen was PBMCs or a T cell subset sorted from them (not recorded which). The receptors stem from a young man who had mild COVID-19 (a few samples of this study predate the infection). Cell type and time point are not known. Both conserved end residues are part of each CDR3. A D gene is named only where the DNA matches it firmly. Clone size, where shown, is once, few, many, or a class for clones that have expanded.

length | J | V | D | size | CDR3 | DNA
13 | TRBJ2-7 | TRBV7-3 | NA | many | CASSASRSSEQYF | TGTGCCAGCAGCGCATCGCGGTCCAGCGAGCAGTACTTC
16 | TRBJ2-5 | TRBV6-2/TRBV6-3 | NA | NA | CATTPTGTQSGGTQYF | TGTGCCACCACCCCAACCGGGACCCAGAGTGGTGGGACCCAGTACTTC
15 | TRBJ2-2 | TRBV27 | TRBD1 | NA | CASSIGTGRAGELFF | TGTGCCAGCAGTATAGGGACAGGGAGGGCCGGGGAGCTGTTTTTT
17 | TRBJ2-1 | TRBV4-3 | TRBD2 | NA | CASSRTTSGGAGNEQFF | TGCGCCAGCAGCCGGACGACTAGCGGGGGGGCAGGGAATGAGCAGTTCTTC
15 | TRBJ2-7 | TRBV11-2 | NA | NA | CASRSPGTGYYEQYF | TGTGCCAGCAGATCCCCCGGGACGGGTTACTACGAGCAGTACTTC
12 | TRBJ2-3 | TRBV11-1 | NA | many | CASRGFTDTQYF | TGTGCCAGCAGGGGGTTCACAGATACGCAGTATTTT
14 | TRBJ1-5 | TRBV12-3/TRBV12-4 | NA | many | CASSSRGSNQPQHF | TGTGCCAGCAGTTCCAGGGGCAGCAATCAGCCCCAGCATTTT
15 | TRBJ1-2 | TRBV7-2 | NA | NA | CASSLASGLKRGYTF | TGTGCCAGCAGCTTAGCGTCCGGATTGAAGCGTGGCTACACCTTC
13 | TRBJ2-3 | TRBV11-2 | NA | few | CASSQGGRDTQYF | TGTGCCAGCAGCCAGGGGGGGCGAGATACGCAGTATTTT
15 | TRBJ1-1 | TRBV11-1 | NA | NA | CASTGGVRVNTEAFF | TGTGCCAGCACCGGGGGCGTCCGGGTAAATACTGAAGCTTTCTTT